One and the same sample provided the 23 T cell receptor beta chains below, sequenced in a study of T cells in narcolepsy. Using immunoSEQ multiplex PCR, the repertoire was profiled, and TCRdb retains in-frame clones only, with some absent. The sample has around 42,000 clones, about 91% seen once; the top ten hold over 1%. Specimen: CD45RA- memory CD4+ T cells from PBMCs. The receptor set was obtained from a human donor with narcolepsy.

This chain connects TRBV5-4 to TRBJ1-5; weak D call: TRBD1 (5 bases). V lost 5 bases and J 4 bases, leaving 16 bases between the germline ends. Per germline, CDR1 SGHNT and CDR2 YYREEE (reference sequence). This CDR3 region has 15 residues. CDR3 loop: CASRRAYDSNQPQHF. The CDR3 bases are TGTGCCAGCAGAAGGGCTTATGACAGTAATCAGCCCCAGCATTTT.

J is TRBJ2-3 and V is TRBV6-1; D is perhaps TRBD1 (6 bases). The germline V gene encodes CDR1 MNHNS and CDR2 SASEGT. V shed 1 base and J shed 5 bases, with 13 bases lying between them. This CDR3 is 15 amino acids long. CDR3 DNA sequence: TGTGCCAGCAGTGAAGAGGGACACCAAAAAGATACGCAGTATTTT. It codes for CASSEEGHQKDTQYF.

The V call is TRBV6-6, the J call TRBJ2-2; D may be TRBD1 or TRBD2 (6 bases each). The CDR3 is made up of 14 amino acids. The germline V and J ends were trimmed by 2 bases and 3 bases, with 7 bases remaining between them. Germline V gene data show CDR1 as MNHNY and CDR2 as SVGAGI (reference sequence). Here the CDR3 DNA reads TGTGCCAGCAGTTACAGGGGGGACACCGGGGAGCTGTTTTTT. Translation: CASSYRGDTGELFF.

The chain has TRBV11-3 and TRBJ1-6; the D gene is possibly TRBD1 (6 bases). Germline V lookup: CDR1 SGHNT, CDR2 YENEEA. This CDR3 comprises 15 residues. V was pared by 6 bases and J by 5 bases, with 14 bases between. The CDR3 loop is CASRQGPQDNSPLHF. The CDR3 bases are TGTGCCAGCAGACAGGGCCCTCAAGATAATTCACCCCTCCACTTT.

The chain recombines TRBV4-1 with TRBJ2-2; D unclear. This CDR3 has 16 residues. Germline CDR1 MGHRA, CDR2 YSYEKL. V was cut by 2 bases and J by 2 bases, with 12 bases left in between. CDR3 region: CASSQRTSRNTGELFF. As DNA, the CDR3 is TGCGCCAGCAGCCAAAGAACGTCACGTAACACCGGGGAGCTGTTTTTT.

The DNA for the CDR3 is TGTGCCAGCAGCCAGAACACGGGCTTAGCTAACTATGGCTACACCTTC. Translated, it gives CASSQNTGLANYGYTF. V gene TRBV14 combines with J gene TRBJ1-2, with D unresolved. The CDR3 is 16 amino acids. Trimming took off 3 bases at V and 0 bases at J, with 14 bases between the two ends. The germline V gene has CDR1 SGHDN and CDR2 FVKESK.

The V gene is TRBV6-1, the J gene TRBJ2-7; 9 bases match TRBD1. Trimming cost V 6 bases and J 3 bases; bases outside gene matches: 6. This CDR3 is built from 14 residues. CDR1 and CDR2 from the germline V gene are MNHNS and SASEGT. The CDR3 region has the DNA TGTGCCAGCAGAGGGGGGACAGGGAACTACGAGCAGTACTTC. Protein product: CASRGGTGNYEQYF.

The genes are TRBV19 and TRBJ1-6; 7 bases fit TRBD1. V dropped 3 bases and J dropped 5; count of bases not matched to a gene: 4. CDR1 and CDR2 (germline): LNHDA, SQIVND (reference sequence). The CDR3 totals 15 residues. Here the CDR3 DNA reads TGTGCCAGTAGTATCGCAGGGGGACATAATTCACCCCTCCACTTT. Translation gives CASSIAGGHNSPLHF.

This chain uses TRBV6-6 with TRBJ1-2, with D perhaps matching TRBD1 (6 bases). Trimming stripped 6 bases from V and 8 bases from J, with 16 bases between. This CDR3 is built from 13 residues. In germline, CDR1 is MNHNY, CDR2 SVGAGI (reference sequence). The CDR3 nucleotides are TGTGCCAGCAGAGGCGATACAGGGTTGGGCTACACCTTC. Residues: CASRGDTGLGYTF.

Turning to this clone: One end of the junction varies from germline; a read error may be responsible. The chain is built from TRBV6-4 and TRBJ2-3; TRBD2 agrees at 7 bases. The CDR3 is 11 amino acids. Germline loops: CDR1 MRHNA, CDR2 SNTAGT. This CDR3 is CASCTGGGGNF. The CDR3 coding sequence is TGTGCCAGCTGTACGGGGGGAGGAGGGAATTTT.

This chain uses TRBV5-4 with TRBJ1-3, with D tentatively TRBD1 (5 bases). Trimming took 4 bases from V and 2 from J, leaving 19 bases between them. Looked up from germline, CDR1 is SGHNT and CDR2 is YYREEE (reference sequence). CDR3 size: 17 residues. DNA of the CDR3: TGTGCCAGCAGCCACTCGGCCGGGCTGGGGGCTGGAAACACCATATATTTT. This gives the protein CASSHSAGLGAGNTIYF.

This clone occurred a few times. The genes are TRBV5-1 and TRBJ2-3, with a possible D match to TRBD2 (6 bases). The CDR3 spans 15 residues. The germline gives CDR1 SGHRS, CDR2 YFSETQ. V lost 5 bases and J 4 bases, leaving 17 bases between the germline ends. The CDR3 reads CASSFTSRAADTQYF. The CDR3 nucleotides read TGCGCCAGCAGTTTCACTAGCCGAGCCGCAGATACGCAGTATTTT.

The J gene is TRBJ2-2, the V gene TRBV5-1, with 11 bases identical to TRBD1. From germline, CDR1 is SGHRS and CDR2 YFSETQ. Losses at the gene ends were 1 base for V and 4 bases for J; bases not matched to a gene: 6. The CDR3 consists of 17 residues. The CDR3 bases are TGCGCCAGCAGCTTGTATCGGGACAGGGGGGTCACCGGGGAGCTGTTTTTT. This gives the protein CASSLYRDRGVTGELFF.

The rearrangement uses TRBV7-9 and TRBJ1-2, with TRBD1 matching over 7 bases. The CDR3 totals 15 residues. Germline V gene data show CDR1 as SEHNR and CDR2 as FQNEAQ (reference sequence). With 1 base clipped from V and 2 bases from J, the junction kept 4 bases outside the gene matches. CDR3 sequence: CASSLGGRGNYGYTF. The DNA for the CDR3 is TGTGCCAGCAGCTTAGGTGGCAGGGGGAACTATGGCTACACCTTC. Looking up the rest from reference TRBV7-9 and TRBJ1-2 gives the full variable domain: DTGVSQNPRHKITKRGQNVTFRCDPISEHNRLYWYRQTLGQGPEFLTYFQNEAQLEKSRLLSDRFSAERPKGSFSTLEIQRTEQGDSAMYLCASSLGGRGNYGYTFGSGTRLTVV.

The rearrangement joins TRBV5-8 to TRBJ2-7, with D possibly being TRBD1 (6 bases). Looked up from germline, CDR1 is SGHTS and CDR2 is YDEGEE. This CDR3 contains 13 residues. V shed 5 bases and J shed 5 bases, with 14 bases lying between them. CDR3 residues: CASSHTGLHEQYF. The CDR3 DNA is TGTGCCAGCAGTCATACAGGGTTGCACGAGCAGTACTTC.

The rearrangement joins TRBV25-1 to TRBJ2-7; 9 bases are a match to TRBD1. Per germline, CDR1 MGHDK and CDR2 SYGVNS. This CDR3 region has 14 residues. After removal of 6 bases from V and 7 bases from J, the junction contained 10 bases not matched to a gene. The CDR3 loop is CASSSGQGIGEQYF. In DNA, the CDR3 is TGTGCCAGCAGCTCGGGACAGGGAATCGGGGAGCAGTACTTC.

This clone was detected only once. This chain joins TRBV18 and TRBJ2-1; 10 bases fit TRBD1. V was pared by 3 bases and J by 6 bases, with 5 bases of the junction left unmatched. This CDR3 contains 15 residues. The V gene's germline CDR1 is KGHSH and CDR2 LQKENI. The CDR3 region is CASSPRDRGTNEQFF. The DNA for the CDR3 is TGTGCCAGCTCACCTCGGGACAGGGGAACCAATGAGCAGTTCTTC.

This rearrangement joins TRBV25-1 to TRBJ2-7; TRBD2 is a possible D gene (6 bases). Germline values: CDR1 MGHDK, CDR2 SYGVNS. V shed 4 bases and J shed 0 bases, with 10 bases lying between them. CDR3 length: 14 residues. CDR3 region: CASSGTTSSYEQYF. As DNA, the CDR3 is TGTGCCAGCAGTGGGACGACTAGCTCCTACGAGCAGTACTTC.

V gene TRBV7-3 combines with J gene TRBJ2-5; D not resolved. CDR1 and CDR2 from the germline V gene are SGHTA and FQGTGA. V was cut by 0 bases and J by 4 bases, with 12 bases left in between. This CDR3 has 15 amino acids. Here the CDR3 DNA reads TGTGCCAGCAGCTTAACTAATGCGGCCCCAGAGACCCAGTACTTC. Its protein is CASSLTNAAPETQYF.

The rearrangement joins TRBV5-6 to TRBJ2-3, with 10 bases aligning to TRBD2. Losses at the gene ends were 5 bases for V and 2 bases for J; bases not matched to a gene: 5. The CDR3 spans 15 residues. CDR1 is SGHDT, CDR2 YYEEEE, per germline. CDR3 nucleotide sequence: TGTGCCAGCAGGATACTAGCGGGGATCACAGATACGCAGTATTTT. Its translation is CASRILAGITDTQYF.

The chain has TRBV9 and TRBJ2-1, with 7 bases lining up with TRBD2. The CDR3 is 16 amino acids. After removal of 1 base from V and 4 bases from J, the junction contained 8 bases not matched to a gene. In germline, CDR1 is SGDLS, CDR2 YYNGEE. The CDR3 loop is CASSVQVAGGYNEQFF. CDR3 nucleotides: TGTGCCAGCAGCGTACAGGTAGCGGGCGGATACAATGAGCAGTTCTTC. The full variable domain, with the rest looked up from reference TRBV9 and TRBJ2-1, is DSGVTQTPKHLITATGQRVTLRCSPRSGDLSVYWYQQSLDQGLQFLIQYYNGEERAKGNILERFSAQQFPDLHSELNLSSLELGDSALYFCASSVQVAGGYNEQFFGPGTRLTVL.

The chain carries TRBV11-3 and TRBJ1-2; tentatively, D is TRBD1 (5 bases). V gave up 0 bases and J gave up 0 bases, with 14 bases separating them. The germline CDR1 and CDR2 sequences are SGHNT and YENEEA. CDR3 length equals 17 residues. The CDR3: CASSLDIRGTPNYGYTF. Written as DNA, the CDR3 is TGTGCCAGCAGCTTAGATATACGGGGCACGCCTAACTATGGCTACACCTTC.

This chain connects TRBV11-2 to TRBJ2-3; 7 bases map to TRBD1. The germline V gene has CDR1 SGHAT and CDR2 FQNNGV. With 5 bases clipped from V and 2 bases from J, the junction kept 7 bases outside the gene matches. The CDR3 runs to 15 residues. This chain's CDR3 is CASSPGQLNTDTQYF. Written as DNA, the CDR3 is TGTGCCAGCAGCCCGGGACAGCTCAACACAGATACGCAGTATTTT.